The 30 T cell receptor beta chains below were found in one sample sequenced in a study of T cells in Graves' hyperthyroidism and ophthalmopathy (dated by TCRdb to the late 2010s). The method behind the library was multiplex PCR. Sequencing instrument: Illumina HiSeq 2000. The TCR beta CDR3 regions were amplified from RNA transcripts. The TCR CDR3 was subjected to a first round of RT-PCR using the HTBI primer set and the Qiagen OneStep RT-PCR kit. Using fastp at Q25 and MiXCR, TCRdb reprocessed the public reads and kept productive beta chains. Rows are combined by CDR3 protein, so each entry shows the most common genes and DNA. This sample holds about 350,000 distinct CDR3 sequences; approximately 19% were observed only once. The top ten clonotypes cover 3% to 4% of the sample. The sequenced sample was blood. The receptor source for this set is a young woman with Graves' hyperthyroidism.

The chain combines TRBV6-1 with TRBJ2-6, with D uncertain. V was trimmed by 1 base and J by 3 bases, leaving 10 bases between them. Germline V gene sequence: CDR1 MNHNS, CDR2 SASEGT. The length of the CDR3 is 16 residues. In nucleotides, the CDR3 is TGTGCCAGCAGTGAAGGATCCTCTGGTGGGGCCAACGTCCTGACTTTC. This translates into CASSEGSSGGANVLTF.

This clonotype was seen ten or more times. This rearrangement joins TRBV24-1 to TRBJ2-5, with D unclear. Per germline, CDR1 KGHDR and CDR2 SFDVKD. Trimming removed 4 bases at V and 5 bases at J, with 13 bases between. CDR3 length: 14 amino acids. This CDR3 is CATSDPGGLETQYF. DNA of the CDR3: TGTGCCACCAGTGACCCGGGTGGGCTGGAGACCCAGTACTTC.

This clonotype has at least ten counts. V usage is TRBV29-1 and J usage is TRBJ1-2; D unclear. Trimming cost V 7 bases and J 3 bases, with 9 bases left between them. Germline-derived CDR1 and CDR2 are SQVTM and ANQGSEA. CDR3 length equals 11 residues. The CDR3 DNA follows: TGCAGCGCAACCCGGGACTATGGCTACACCTTC. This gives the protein CSATRDYGYTF.

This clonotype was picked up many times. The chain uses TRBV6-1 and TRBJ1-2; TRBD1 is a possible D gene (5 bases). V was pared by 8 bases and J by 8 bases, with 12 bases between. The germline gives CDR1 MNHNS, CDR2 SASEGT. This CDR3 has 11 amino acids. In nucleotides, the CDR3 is TGTGCCAGCTTGGGTAGGGGCGGCTACACCTTC. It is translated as CASLGRGGYTF.

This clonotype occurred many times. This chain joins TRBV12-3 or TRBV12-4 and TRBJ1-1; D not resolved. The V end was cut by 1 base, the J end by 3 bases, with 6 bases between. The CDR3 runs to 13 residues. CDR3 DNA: TGTGCCAGCAGTTTAGAGGTGTACACTGAAGCTTTCTTT. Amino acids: CASSLEVYTEAFF.

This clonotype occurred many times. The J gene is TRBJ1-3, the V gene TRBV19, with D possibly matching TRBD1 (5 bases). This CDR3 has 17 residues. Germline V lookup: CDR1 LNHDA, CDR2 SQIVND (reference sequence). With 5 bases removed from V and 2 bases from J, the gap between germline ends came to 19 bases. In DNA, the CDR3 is TGTGCCAGTAGTCTGATGTCCGGAGGGGTTGCTGGAAACACCATATATTTT. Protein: CASSLMSGGVAGNTIYF.

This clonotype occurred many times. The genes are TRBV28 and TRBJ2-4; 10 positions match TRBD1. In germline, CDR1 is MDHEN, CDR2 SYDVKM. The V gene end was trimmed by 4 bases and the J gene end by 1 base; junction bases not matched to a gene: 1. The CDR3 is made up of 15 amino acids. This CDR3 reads CASSWGQGAKNIQYF. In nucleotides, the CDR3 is TGTGCCAGCAGTTGGGGACAGGGGGCCAAAAACATTCAGTACTTC.

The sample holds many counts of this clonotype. The DNA for the CDR3 is TGTGCCAGCAGTGAACGTCAAACGGGCACCATATATTTT. It yields the protein CASSERQTGTIYF. V and J are TRBV6-1 and TRBJ1-3; D not certain. The CDR3 is 13 residues long. Germline-derived CDR1 and CDR2 are MNHNS and SASEGT. V dropped 2 bases and J dropped 9 bases, with 11 bases sitting between them.

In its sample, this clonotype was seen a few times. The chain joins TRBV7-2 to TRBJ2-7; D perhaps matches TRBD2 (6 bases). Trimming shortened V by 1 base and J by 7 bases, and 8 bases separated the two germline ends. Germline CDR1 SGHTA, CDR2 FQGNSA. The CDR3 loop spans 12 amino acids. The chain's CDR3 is CASSLVAGEQYF. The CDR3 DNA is TGTGCCAGCAGCTTAGTGGCGGGAGAGCAGTACTTC.

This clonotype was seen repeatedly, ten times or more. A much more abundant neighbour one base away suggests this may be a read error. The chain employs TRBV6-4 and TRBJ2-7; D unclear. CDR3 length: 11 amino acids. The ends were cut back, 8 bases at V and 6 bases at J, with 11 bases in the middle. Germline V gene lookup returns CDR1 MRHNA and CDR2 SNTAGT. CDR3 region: CASGAPAEQYF. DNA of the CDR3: TGTGCCAGCGGCGCTCCGGCCGAGCAGTACTTC.

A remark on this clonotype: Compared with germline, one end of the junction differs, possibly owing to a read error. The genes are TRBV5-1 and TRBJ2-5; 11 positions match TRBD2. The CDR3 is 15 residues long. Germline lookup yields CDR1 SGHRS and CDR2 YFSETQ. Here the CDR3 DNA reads TGCGCCAGCAGCCCCCCGGGACTAGCGGAAGAGACCAAGTACTTC. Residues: CASSPPGLAEETKYF.

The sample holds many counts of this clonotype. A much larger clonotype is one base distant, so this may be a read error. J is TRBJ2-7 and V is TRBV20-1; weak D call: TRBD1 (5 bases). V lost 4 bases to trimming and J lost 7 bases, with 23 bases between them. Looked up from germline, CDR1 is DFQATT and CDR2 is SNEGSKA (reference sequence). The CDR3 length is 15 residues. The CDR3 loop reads CSAKVPQAGIEEQYF. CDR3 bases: TGCAGTGCTAAAGTGCCCCAGGCAGGGATAGAGGAGCAGTACTTC.

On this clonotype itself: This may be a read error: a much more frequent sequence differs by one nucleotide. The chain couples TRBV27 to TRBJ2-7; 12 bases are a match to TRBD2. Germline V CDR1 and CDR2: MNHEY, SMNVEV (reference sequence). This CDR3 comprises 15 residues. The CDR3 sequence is CASTGLAGSSYEQCF. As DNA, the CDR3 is TGTGCCAGCACTGGACTAGCGGGGAGCTCCTACGAGCAGTGCTTC.

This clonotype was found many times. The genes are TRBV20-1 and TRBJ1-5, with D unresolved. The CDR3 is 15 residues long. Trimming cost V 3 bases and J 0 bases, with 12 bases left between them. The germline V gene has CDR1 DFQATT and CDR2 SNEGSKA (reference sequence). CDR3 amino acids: CSARGLGISNQPQHF. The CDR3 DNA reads TGCAGTGCTAGGGGCCTCGGAATTAGCAATCAGCCCCAGCATTTT.

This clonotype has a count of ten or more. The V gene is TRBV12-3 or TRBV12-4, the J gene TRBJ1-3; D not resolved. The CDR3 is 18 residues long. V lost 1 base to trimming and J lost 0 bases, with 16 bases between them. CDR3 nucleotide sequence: TGTGCCAGCAGTTTAGGTGAAGAACAGTCGATCTCTGGAAACACCATATATTTT. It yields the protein CASSLGEEQSISGNTIYF.

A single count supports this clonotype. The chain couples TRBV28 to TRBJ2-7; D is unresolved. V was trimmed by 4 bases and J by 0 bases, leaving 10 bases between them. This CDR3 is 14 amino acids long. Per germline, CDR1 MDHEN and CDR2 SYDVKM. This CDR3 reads CASSSTDVSYEQYF. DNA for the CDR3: TGTGCCAGCAGTTCTACGGACGTCTCCTACGAGCAGTACTTC.

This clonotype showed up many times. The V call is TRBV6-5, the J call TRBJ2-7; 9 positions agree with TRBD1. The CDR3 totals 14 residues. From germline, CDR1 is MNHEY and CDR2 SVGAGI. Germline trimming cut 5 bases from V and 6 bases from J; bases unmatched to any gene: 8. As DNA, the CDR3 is TGTGCCAGCAGTCTGACAGGGGGGGTAGGCGAGCAGTACTTC. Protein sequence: CASSLTGGVGEQYF.

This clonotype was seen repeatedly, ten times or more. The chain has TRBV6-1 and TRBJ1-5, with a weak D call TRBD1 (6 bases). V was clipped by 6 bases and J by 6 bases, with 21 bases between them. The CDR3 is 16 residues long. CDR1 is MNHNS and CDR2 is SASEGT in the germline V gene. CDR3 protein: CASSPHGGGRGQPQHF. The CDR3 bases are TGTGCCAGCAGCCCCCACGGCGGGGGCCGGGGTCAGCCCCAGCATTTT.

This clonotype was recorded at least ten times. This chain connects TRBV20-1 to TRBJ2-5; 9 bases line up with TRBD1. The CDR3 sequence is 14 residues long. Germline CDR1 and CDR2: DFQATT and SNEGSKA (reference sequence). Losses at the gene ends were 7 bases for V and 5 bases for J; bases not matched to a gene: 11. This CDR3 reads CSVFTGTGIETQYF. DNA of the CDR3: TGCAGTGTCTTTACCGGGACAGGGATCGAGACCCAGTACTTC.

CDR3 in amino acids: CSVDHGGRETQYF. DNA for the CDR3: TGCAGCGTTGATCATGGGGGGCGGGAGACCCAGTACTTC. The gene calls are TRBV29-1 and TRBJ2-5; D tentatively fits TRBD1 or TRBD2 (6 bases each). Germline CDR1 and CDR2: SQVTM and ANQGSEA. There are 13 residues in the CDR3. Trimming took off 3 bases at V and 5 bases at J, with 13 bases between the two ends.

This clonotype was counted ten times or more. CDR3 residues: CASSPRGLQQETQYF. The CDR3 DNA reads as TGTGCCAGCAGCCCCCGGGGCCTACAACAAGAGACCCAGTACTTC. V gene TRBV7-2 combines with J gene TRBJ2-5; D possibly matches TRBD1 or TRBD2 (5 bases each). Deletions cut 5 bases from V and 2 bases from J, with 15 bases between. The CDR3 contains 15 residues. Germline assignment: CDR1 SGHTA and CDR2 FQGNSA.

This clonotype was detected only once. CDR3 loop: CASSGSAELYNEQFF. The CDR3 nucleotides read TGTGCCAGCAGCGGATCAGCGGAACTCTACAATGAGCAGTTCTTC. The V call is TRBV11-1, the J call TRBJ2-1; TRBD2 is a possible D gene (5 bases). Germline CDR1 is SGHAT and CDR2 is FQDESV (reference sequence). The CDR3 runs to 15 residues. The V and J ends lost 5 bases and 3 bases respectively, with 14 bases between them.

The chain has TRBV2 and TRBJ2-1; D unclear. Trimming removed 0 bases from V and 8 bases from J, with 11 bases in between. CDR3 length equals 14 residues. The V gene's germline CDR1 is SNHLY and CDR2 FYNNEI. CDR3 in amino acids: CASSEAEISDEQFF. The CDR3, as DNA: TGTGCCAGCAGTGAAGCCGAAATAAGTGATGAGCAGTTCTTC.

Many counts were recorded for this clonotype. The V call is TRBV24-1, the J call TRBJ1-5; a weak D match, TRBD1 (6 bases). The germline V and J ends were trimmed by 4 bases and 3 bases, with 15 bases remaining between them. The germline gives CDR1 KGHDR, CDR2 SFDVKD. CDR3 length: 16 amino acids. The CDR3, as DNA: TGTGCCACCAGTGACTCAAGACGGACAGTCAATCAGCCCCAGCATTTT. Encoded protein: CATSDSRRTVNQPQHF.

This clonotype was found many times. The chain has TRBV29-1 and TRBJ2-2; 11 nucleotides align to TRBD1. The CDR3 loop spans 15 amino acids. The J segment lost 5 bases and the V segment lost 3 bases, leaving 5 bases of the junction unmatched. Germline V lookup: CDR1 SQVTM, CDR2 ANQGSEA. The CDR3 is CSVDGQGAGTGELFF. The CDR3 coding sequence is TGCAGCGTTGACGGACAGGGGGCAGGTACCGGGGAGCTGTTTTTT.

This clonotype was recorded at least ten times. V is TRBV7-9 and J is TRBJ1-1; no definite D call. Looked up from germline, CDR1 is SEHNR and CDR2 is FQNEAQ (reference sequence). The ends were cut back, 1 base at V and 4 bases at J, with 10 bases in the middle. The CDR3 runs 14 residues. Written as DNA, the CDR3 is TGTGCCAGCAGCTTAGTACTCCAAGGCACTGAAGCTTTCTTT. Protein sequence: CASSLVLQGTEAFF.

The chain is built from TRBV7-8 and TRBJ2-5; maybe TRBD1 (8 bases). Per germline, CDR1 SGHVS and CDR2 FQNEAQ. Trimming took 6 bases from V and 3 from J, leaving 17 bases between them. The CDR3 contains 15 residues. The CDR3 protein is CASRNGQGGEETQYF. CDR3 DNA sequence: TGTGCCAGCAGAAACGGACAGGGAGGGGAAGAGACCCAGTACTTC.

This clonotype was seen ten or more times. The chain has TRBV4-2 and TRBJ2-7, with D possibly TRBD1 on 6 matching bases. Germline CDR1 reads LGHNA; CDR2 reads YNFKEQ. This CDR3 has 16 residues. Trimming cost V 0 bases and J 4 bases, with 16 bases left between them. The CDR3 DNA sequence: TGTGCCAGCAGCCAAGATCTTCCGCCAGGGGTGTACGAGCAGTACTTC. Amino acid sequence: CASSQDLPPGVYEQYF.

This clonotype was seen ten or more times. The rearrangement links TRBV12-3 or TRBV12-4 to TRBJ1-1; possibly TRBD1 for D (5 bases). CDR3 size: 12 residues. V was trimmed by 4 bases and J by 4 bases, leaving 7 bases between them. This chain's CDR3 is CASSWGGTEAFF. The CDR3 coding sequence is TGTGCCAGCAGTTGGGGGGGCACTGAAGCTTTCTTT.

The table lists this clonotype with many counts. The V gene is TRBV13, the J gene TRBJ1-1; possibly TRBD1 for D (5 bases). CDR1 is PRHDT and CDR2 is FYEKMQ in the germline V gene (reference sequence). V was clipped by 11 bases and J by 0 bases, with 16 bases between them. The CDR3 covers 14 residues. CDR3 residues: CASLLGGMNTEAFF. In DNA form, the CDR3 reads TGTGCCTCCTTATTGGGGGGGATGAACACTGAAGCTTTCTTT.